This T cell receptor (beta chain) appears in the sequencing data of a study of shared clonotypes between healthy human individuals. Looking at the study overall: CD8 memory received one plate per donor, CD8 naive two, CD4 memory three and CD4 naive three. Overall study results and limits: There were few donors, and this limited the genetic and exposure-history diversity represented. Among donors, the sharing of clonotypes was expected to be influenced by sequencing depth.

CDR3 length equals 14 residues. Germline V CDR1 and CDR2: SGHAT, FQNNGV. Trimming removed 3 bases at V and 5 bases at J, with 13 bases between. Comments on this clone: Its antigen is undetermined.

Each PCR replicate from the sorted subsets contained 150 to 250 ng DNA, which is tens of thousands of T cell genomes. Some clones are missing from TCRdb's copy, which holds only in-frame ones; the method was immunoSEQ multiplex PCR. The sample shows 1.5 million to 1.9 million clones, around 98% of them seen only once. The sequence was collected from a man aged 25-40 years in good health. The source material was naive CD4+ T cells sorted from blood. Subset of the sample: CD45RA+ positively selected. The genes are TRBV11-2 and TRBJ2-5; D is undetermined. CDR3 sequence: CASSFQQSGETQYF. The CDR3 bases are TGTGCCAGCAGCTTCCAGCAAAGTGGGGAGACCCAGTACTTC.